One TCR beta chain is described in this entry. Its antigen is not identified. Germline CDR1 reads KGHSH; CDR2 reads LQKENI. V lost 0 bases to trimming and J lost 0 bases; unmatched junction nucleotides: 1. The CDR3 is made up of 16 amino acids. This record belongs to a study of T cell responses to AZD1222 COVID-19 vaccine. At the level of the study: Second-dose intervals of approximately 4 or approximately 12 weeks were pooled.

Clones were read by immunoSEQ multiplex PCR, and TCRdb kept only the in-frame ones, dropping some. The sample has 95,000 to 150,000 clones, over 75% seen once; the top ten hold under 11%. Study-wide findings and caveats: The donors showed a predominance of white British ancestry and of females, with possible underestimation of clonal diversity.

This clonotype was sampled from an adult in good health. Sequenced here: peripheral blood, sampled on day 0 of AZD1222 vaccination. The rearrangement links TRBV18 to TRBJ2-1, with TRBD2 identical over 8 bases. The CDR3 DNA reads TGTGCCAGCTCACCACCGAGCGGGGGCTCCTACAATGAGCAGTTCTTC. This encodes CASSPPSGGSYNEQFF.